Shown below are 9 T cell receptor beta chains from a single sample sequenced in a study of control samples from healthy donors and cancer patients (dated by TCRdb to the early 2020s). Library generation was performed with the immunoSEQ multiplex PCR assay. This is the immuneACCESS table as TCRdb keeps it, with only in-frame sequences that have V and J called. A part of the clones is gone; compared with another copy, unresolved V genes explain less than half, and the rest is unexplained. Present in this sample are around 100,000 clones, just under 95% of which were seen just once. In total, the top ten clones hold about 2.9% of the sample. Sequenced: blood. The receptors originated from a human donor in good health. The donor label of this sample is uncertain.

This chain joins TRBV25-1 and TRBJ2-1; 8 positions agree with TRBD1. With 3 bases clipped from V and 0 bases from J, the junction kept 10 bases outside the gene matches. This CDR3 contains 18 residues. In germline, CDR1 is MGHDK, CDR2 SYGVNS. CDR3 in amino acids: CASSDPGLDRASYNEQFF. The CDR3 DNA follows: TGTGCCAGCAGTGACCCCGGATTGGACAGGGCCTCCTACAATGAGCAGTTCTTC.

The chain uses TRBV15 and TRBJ1-4, with TRBD1 matching over 7 bases. V shed 0 bases and J 5 bases; nucleotides not matched to a gene: 6. Per germline, CDR1 LNHNV and CDR2 YYDKDF (reference sequence). The CDR3 has 16 amino acids. The CDR3 nucleotides read TGTGCCACCAGCAGAGATCTGGCGACAGGGAATGAAAAACTGTTTTTT. Translating it yields CATSRDLATGNEKLFF.

The rearrangement links TRBV4-1 to TRBJ2-5, with D unresolved. V lost 4 bases and J lost 2, with 11 bases in between. Germline V gives CDR1 MGHRA, CDR2 YSYEKL. The CDR3 totals 14 residues. CDR3 in DNA: TGCGCCAGCAGCCCCCGGCCCAGGCAAGAGACCCAGTACTTC. Translated, it gives CASSPRPRQETQYF.

The DNA of the CDR3 is TGTGCCAGCAGTCCTGACAGGGACAATGAGCAGTTCTTC. It translates to CASSPDRDNEQFF. This chain uses TRBV3-1 (or the pseudogene TRBV3-2) with TRBJ2-1; 7 bases map to TRBD1. The CDR3 runs 13 residues. Germline CDR1 and CDR2: LGHDT and YNNKEL (reference sequence). The junction had 4 bases not matched to a gene; V was cut back by 6 bases and J by 5 bases.

This chain joins TRBV5-4 and TRBJ2-1, with D possibly being TRBD1 (6 bases). The V gene's germline CDR1 is SGHNT and CDR2 YYREEE (reference sequence). V was cut by 4 bases and J by 6 bases, with 14 bases left in between. There are 14 residues in the CDR3. The CDR3 sequence: CASSQAGAVNEQFF. The CDR3 DNA reads TGTGCCAGCAGCCAGGCAGGGGCCGTCAATGAGCAGTTCTTC.

The chain employs TRBV7-6 and TRBJ2-6; D call uncertain. Germline values: CDR1 SGHVS, CDR2 FNYEAQ. The CDR3 spans 15 residues. The V and J ends lost 5 bases and 0 bases respectively, with 8 bases between them. The CDR3 region is CASSPSSSGANVLTF. CDR3 nucleotide sequence: TGTGCCAGCAGCCCCTCAAGCTCTGGGGCCAACGTCCTGACTTTC.

The rearrangement uses TRBV6-6 and TRBJ1-4, with D hard to call. Germline V gives CDR1 MNHNY, CDR2 SVGAGI (reference sequence). CDR3 length: 13 residues. V was trimmed by 3 bases and J by 6 bases, leaving 8 bases between them. CDR3 sequence: CASSYQGDEKLFF. The CDR3 bases are TGTGCCAGCAGTTATCAAGGTGATGAAAAACTGTTTTTT.

The V call is TRBV12-5, the J call TRBJ2-7, with D possibly being TRBD2 (6 bases). The CDR3 consists of 14 residues. From germline, CDR1 is LGHNT and CDR2 FRNRAP. Between the trimmed V and J ends, which lost 5 bases and 3 bases, there was a span of 14 bases. DNA of the CDR3: TGTGCTAGTGGTCCTGGGGGGTCGGGCTACGAGCAGTACTTC. It codes for CASGPGGSGYEQYF.

V gene TRBV12-3 or TRBV12-4 combines with J gene TRBJ1-6; D gene uncertain. Trimming took off 2 bases at V and 5 bases at J, with 1 base between the two ends. CDR3 length: 12 residues. The CDR3 coding sequence is TGTGCCAGCAGTTTACATAATTCACCCCTCCACTTT. This sequence encodes CASSLHNSPLHF.